This T cell receptor beta chain emerged from a study of T-cell reconstitution after alpha-beta-depleted transplantation in children. This clonotype was detected a few times. Unique molecular identifiers were incorporated when the TCRbeta library was constructed. MiXCR was run by TCRdb on the PCR reads, yielding one entry per CDR3 protein. In the table there are around 94,000 distinct CDR3 sequences, 6% of which are singletons. Deletions cut 5 bases from V and 2 bases from J, with 13 bases between. CDR1 and CDR2 from the germline V gene are SSHAT and FNYEAQ (reference sequence). CDR3 length: 15 amino acids.

This receptor was taken from a female patient aged 2-10 years who had a stem cell transplant for Fanconi anemia, so the T cells may come from the graft donor. Material: PBMCs, mostly from graft donor cells, obtained 60 days after TCRalphabeta/CD19-depleted stem cell transplant. The V gene is TRBV7-7, the J gene TRBJ2-1; D is possibly TRBD1 (6 bases). The CDR3 sequence: CASSPAGTPYNEQFF. CDR3 DNA sequence: TGTGCCAGCAGCCCTGCCGGGACACCCTACAATGAGCAGTTCTTC. Looking up the rest from reference TRBV7-7 and TRBJ2-1 gives the full variable domain: GAGVSQSPRYKVTKRGQDVTLRCDPISSHATLYWYQQALGQGPEFLTYFNYEAQPDKSGLPSDRFSAERPEGSISTLTIQRTEQRDSAMYRCASSPAGTPYNEQFFGPGTRLTVL.